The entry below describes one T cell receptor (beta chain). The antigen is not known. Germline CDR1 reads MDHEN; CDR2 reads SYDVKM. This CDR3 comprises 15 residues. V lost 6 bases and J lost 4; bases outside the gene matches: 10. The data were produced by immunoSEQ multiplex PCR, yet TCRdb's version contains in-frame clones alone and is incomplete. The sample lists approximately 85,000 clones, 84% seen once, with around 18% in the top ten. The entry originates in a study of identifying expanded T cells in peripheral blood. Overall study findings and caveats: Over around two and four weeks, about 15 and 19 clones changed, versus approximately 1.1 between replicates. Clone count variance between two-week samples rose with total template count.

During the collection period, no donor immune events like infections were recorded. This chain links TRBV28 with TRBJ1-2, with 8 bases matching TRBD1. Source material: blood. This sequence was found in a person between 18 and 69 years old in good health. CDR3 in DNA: TGTGCCAGCAGCCCCGCCGGGACAGGTAGCTATGGCTACACCTTC. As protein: CASSPAGTGSYGYTF.